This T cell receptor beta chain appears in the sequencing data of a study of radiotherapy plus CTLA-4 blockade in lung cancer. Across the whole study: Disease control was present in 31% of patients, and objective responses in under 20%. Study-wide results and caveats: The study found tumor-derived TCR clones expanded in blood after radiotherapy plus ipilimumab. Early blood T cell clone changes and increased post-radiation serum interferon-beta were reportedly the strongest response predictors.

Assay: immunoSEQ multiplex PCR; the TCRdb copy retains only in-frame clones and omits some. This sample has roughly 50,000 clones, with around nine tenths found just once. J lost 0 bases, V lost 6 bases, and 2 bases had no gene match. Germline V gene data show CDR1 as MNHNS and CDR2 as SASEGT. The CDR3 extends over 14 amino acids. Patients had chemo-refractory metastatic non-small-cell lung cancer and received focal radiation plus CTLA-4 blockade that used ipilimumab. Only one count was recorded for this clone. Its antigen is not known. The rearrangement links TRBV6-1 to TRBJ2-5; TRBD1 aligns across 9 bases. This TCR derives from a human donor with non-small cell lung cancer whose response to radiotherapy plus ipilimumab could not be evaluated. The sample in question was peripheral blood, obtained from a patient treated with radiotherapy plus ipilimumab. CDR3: CASRRDRDQETQYF. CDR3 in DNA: TGTGCCAGCAGGAGGGACAGGGACCAAGAGACCCAGTACTTC.